The clone carrying this T cell receptor beta chain was counted between two and nine times. The antigen remains unidentified. These data originate in a study of regulatory T cells in long-lasting Graves disease. Study findings and constraints: New patients shared 1,000 or so public clonotypes, and persistent patients shared more, with 2,500 to 3,000.

Germline lookup yields CDR1 LGHDT and CDR2 YNNKEL (reference sequence). The V end lost 8 bases, the J end lost 2 bases, and 18 bases lay between the germline ends. This CDR3 spans 15 amino acids. Arm-PCR of CDR3 regions and iRepertoire HTBI primers were the basis on which TCR beta libraries were built. The authors' processing: Overall, samples carried more than 55 TRBV and around 15 TRBJ segments. TCRdb reprocessed the multiplex PCR reads via MiXCR and lists one record per CDR3 protein. TCRdb, not the authors, supplied the V and J calls. The data hold under 450,000 distinct CDR3 sequences, with less than 25% observed a single time. Time point denoted: persistent/refractory GD, antithyroid drugs over 5 years with positive TRAb. The TCR library used RNA extracted from PBMCs.

The chain has TRBV3-1 and TRBJ2-5; TRBD2 is a possible D gene (5 bases). The sequencing here drew on peripheral blood mononuclear cells (PBMCs), taken when the disease was refractory, from a patient treated with antithyroid drugs. This TCR was recovered from a female donor with Graves disease. The CDR3 loop is CASGSPNGEQETQYF. The CDR3 bases are TGTGCCAGCGGAAGCCCCAACGGGGAGCAAGAGACCCAGTACTTC.